A selection of T cell receptor beta chains follows, all from one sample in a study of T cell responses to AZD1222 COVID-19 vaccine. Here immunoSEQ multiplex PCR was the method, and the copy in TCRdb shows in-frame clones only, minus some. The sample records around 110,000 clones, more than 70% being singletons. Sequenced here: peripheral blood, sampled on day 0 of AZD1222 vaccination. The origin of the receptors is an adult in good health. The CDR3 runs from the conserved cysteine through the conserved F or W. A D gene is named only where the DNA matches it firmly. Clone size appears in some rows only: once, few, many, or a class for an expanded clone.

TRBV11-3	TRBJ2-7	NA	NA	CASSLDRGVASYEQYF	TGTGCCAGCAGCTTAGATCGCGGGGTCGCCTCCTACGAGCAGTACTTC
TRBV5-4	TRBJ2-7	NA	NA	CASSLLGVHEQYF	TGTGCCAGCAGCTTGTTGGGCGTCCACGAGCAGTACTTC
TRBV27	TRBJ1-1	NA	NA	CASRTQGLAEAFF	TGTGCCAGCAGAACTCAGGGGCTTGCTGAAGCTTTCTTT
TRBV5-8	TRBJ1-1	TRBD1	NA	CASSRGQDGTEAFF	TGTGCCAGCAGCCGCGGACAGGATGGGACTGAAGCTTTCTTT
TRBV19	TRBJ1-5	NA	NA	CASSLRQLDQPQHF	TGTGCCAGTAGTCTACGACAGCTAGATCAGCCCCAGCATTTT
TRBV6-5	TRBJ1-2	NA	NA	CASRARDYYGYTF	TGTGCCAGCAGAGCCCGGGACTACTATGGCTACACCTTC
TRBV6-5	TRBJ1-2	NA	NA	CASSYRQGGYTF	TGTGCCAGCAGTTACCGGCAGGGTGGCTACACCTTC
TRBV3-1/TRBV3-2	TRBJ2-3	NA	NA	CASSQDRRPIMGAQYF	TGTGCCAGCAGCCAAGATAGGAGACCCATTATGGGGGCGCAGTATTTT
TRBV6-6	TRBJ2-7	TRBD1	once	CASRYGGQGVEQYF	TGTGCCAGCAGGTACGGGGGACAGGGAGTCGAGCAGTACTTC
TRBV3-1/TRBV3-2	TRBJ2-5	NA	few	CASSHTGSWETQYF	TGTGCCAGCAGCCATACAGGGAGTTGGGAGACCCAGTACTTC
TRBV6-4	TRBJ2-7	NA	NA	CASSVQSNYEQYF	TGTGCCAGCAGTGTACAGAGCAACTACGAGCAGTACTTC